Following are 23 T cell receptor beta chains from one sample sequenced in a study of blood T cells in healthy people across ages. Primed by a sample-barcoded 5' primer and a J-beta primer mix, a second PCR proceeded for about 6 to 12 cycles. One entry per CDR3 protein, called by TCRdb with MiXCR from the 5' RACE reads. Of approximately 800,000 distinct CDR3 sequences in the sample, approximately 60% are singletons; the top ten hold roughly 26%. Sample: blood. Receptor source: a man in his forties or fifties in good health.

The chain uses TRBV12-3 or TRBV12-4 and TRBJ2-5, with no clear D. The DNA matches TRBJ2-7 better at its end, which makes the J call doubtful. CDR3 size: 13 residues. Written as DNA, the CDR3 is TGTGCCAGCAGTTTAGCGATGGGAAACGAGCAGTACTTC. Encoded protein: CASSLAMGNEQYF.

This clonotype showed up just a few times. The chain has TRBV29-1 and TRBJ2-1; no firm D call. Germline V gene sequence: CDR1 SQVTM, CDR2 ANQGSEA. CDR3 length equals 12 residues. Trimming stripped 2 bases from V and 12 bases from J, with 14 bases between. CDR3 nucleotide sequence: TGCAGCGTTGAACCCGAATTGAAGAGGCAGTTCTTC. Its translation is CSVEPELKRQFF.

This clonotype showed up just a few times. The chain carries TRBV5-4 and TRBJ1-2; 9 nucleotides agree with TRBD1. This CDR3 comprises 15 residues. Germline CDR1 SGHNT, CDR2 YYREEE (reference sequence). Germline trimming cut 0 bases from V and 5 bases from J; bases unmatched to any gene: 5. CDR3 in amino acids: CASSLVSGQGYGYTF. As DNA, the CDR3 is TGTGCCAGCAGCTTGGTCTCGGGACAGGGTTATGGCTACACCTTC.

This clonotype was seen more than once but under ten times. The chain links TRBV24-1 to TRBJ2-7; maybe TRBD2 (6 bases). The CDR3 contains 14 residues. V lost 8 bases to trimming and J lost 6 bases, with 19 bases between them. CDR1 is KGHDR, CDR2 SFDVKD, per germline. The CDR3 DNA reads TGTGCCACCAAGCCCCCGGGAGAAGGTAGCGAGCAGTACTTC. Its protein is CATKPPGEGSEQYF.

In nucleotides, the CDR3 is TGCAGTGCTACCGAAGGGAGCTATGGCTACACCTTC. Protein product: CSATEGSYGYTF. This chain joins TRBV20-1 and TRBJ1-2; D is uncertain. This CDR3 is built from 12 residues. Trimming took 4 bases from V and 4 from J, leaving 10 bases between them. Germline CDR1 is DFQATT and CDR2 is SNEGSKA (reference sequence).

Comment on this clonotype: This may come from a read error, since a much larger clone is one base off. The chain employs TRBV12-3 or TRBV12-4 and TRBJ1-2; maybe TRBD1 (5 bases). The CDR3 covers 14 residues. Trimming removed 7 bases from V and 6 bases from J, with 18 bases in between. CDR3 loop: CASTTLGGGDGYTF. Here the CDR3 DNA reads TGTGCCAGCACCACCCTTGGGGGAGGAGATGGCTACACCTTC.

The rearrangement uses TRBV7-9 and TRBJ2-1, with 9 bases fitting TRBD2. The trim removed 7 bases at V and 7 bases at J, leaving 2 bases unmatched. The CDR3 has 12 amino acids. The germline V gene encodes CDR1 SEHNR and CDR2 FQNEAQ (reference sequence). CDR3 protein: CASKLAGNEQFF. In DNA form, the CDR3 reads TGTGCCAGCAAGCTAGCGGGAAATGAGCAGTTCTTC.

The chain recombines TRBV20-1 with TRBJ1-2, with TRBD1 matching over 9 bases. The CDR3 is 12 amino acids. Per the germline V gene, CDR1 is DFQATT and CDR2 is SNEGSKA (reference sequence). The ends lost 3 bases at V and 6 bases at J; junction bases unmatched: 2. The CDR3 protein is CSARTGGHGYTF. The CDR3 DNA sequence: TGCAGTGCTAGGACAGGGGGTCATGGCTACACCTTC.

J is TRBJ1-1 and V is TRBV4-2, with D unclear. V dropped 2 bases and J dropped 5 bases, with 9 bases sitting between them. The CDR3 runs 13 residues. CDR1 and CDR2 (germline): LGHNA, YNFKEQ. The CDR3 DNA is TGTGCCAGCAGCCAACAACCCGAGACTGAAGCTTTCTTT. It codes for CASSQQPETEAFF.

The V and J genes are TRBV9 and TRBJ1-2; a possible D gene is TRBD1 (6 bases). CDR1 SGDLS and CDR2 YYNGEE come from the germline V gene. V was cut by 3 bases and J by 4 bases, with 16 bases left in between. The CDR3 has 15 residues. Written as DNA, the CDR3 is TGTGCCAGCAGCGAAGACAGGTTTGCTGGCTATGGCTACACCTTC. It codes for CASSEDRFAGYGYTF.

The chain carries TRBV6-5 and TRBJ1-2; D call uncertain. CDR1 and CDR2 (germline): MNHEY, SVGAGI. The V and J ends lost 9 bases and 6 bases respectively, with 20 bases between them. This CDR3 is 14 amino acids long. As DNA, the CDR3 is TGTGCCAGGCAACGGGAGGGCGGAGATCATGGCTACACCTTC. It specifies CARQREGGDHGYTF.

V gene TRBV7-2 combines with J gene TRBJ1-2; D ambiguous. Germline assignment: CDR1 SGHTA and CDR2 FQGNSA. The CDR3 is 15 amino acids. V was pared by 1 base and J by 1 base, with 10 bases between. The CDR3 loop is CASSLGLGNNYGYTF. CDR3 nucleotide sequence: TGTGCCAGCAGCTTAGGGCTCGGGAATAACTATGGCTACACCTTC.

This clonotype was detected only a few times. The gene calls are TRBV2 and TRBJ2-3; D gene uncertain. This CDR3 is 11 amino acids long. The ends were cut back, 10 bases at V and 5 bases at J, with 10 bases in the middle. Germline V gene data show CDR1 as SNHLY and CDR2 as FYNNEI. In DNA form, the CDR3 reads TGTGCCACCATAATCGAAGATACGCAGTATTTT. Its protein product is CATIIEDTQYF.

This clonotype turned up a few times. This chain connects TRBV29-1 to TRBJ2-7; 8 nucleotides line up with TRBD1. Losses at the gene ends were 7 bases for V and 3 bases for J; bases not matched to a gene: 5. CDR1 is SQVTM, CDR2 ANQGSEA, per germline. This CDR3 has 12 residues. As DNA, the CDR3 is TGCAGCGCCATGGGACAGGACTACGAGCAGTACTTC. The encoded protein is CSAMGQDYEQYF.

The sample holds a few counts of this clonotype. This chain joins TRBV28 and TRBJ1-2; 9 nucleotides agree with TRBD1. The CDR3 contains 16 residues. V gave up 7 bases and J gave up 0 bases; unmatched junction bases: 9. From germline, CDR1 is MDHEN and CDR2 SYDVKM. This CDR3 reads CASTGTGKKANYGYTF. In DNA form, the CDR3 reads TGTGCCAGCACCGGGACAGGGAAAAAAGCTAACTATGGCTACACCTTC.

In its sample, this clonotype was seen a few times. The rearrangement joins TRBV4-3 to TRBJ1-5; a weak D match, TRBD1 (5 bases). The CDR3 is 18 residues long. V was shortened by 0 bases and J by 6 bases, with 21 bases between the two germline ends. Germline V gene data show CDR1 as LGHNA and CDR2 as YSLEER. CDR3 nucleotide sequence: TGCGCCAGCAGCCAAGATCTCCTAGGGCAGGGCGTTTCTCAGCCCCAGCATTTT. Its translation is CASSQDLLGQGVSQPQHF.

The rearrangement joins TRBV4-1 to TRBJ2-3; 8 bases agree with TRBD2. Germline V CDR1 and CDR2: MGHRA, YSYEKL. The CDR3 contains 23 residues. Trimming removed 0 bases from V and 4 bases from J; junction bases left unmatched: 27. CDR3 protein: CASSQDNEVLSGSLGPTPDTQYF. DNA for the CDR3: TGCGCCAGCAGCCAAGACAACGAGGTTCTAAGCGGGAGTCTAGGTCCGACCCCAGATACGCAGTATTTT.

For this clonotype: A much larger clonotype is one base distant, so this may be a read error. This rearrangement joins TRBV28 to TRBJ2-7; the D gene is possibly TRBD1 (5 bases). Trimming shortened V by 4 bases and J by 2 bases, and 12 bases separated the two germline ends. The CDR3 covers 14 residues. Germline lookup yields CDR1 MDHEN and CDR2 SYDVKM. The CDR3 sequence is CASSSETVPYEQYF. CDR3 nucleotide sequence: TGTGCCAGCAGTTCCGAGACAGTCCCCTACGAGCAGTACTTC.

The J gene is TRBJ2-1, the V gene TRBV5-4; 14 bases are a match to TRBD2. From germline, CDR1 is SGHNT and CDR2 YYREEE (reference sequence). This CDR3 has 15 residues. Unmatched junction bases numbered 7, after V lost 4 bases and J lost 10 bases. This CDR3 is CASSPGLAGVGEQFF. CDR3 bases: TGTGCCAGCAGCCCGGGACTAGCGGGAGTAGGGGAGCAGTTCTTC.

Worth noting for this clonotype: A junction end diverges from the germline sequence, so it may reflect a read error. V is TRBV7-2 and J is TRBJ1-1; the match to TRBD1 covers 7 bases. This CDR3 region has 15 residues. The germline CDR1 and CDR2 sequences are SGHTA and FQGNSA. The CDR3 nucleotides are TGTGCCAGCAGCGCTCGGACAGGAGTGAACCCTGAAGCTTTCTTT. Translation: CASSARTGVNPEAFF.

The V gene is TRBV6-4, the J gene TRBJ1-5; maybe TRBD1 (6 bases). The germline CDR1 and CDR2 sequences are MRHNA and SNTAGT. Trimming pared 6 bases from V and 6 bases from J, leaving 15 bases between. The CDR3 is 14 amino acids. CDR3 region: CASSEFQGFQPQHF. The DNA of the CDR3 is TGTGCCAGCAGCGAATTTCAGGGGTTTCAGCCCCAGCATTTT.

The CDR3 DNA is TGCGCCAGCAGCCATCCCGACAGGGCGGGCGAGCAGTACTTC. It translates to CASSHPDRAGEQYF. The V call is TRBV4-1, the J call TRBJ2-7; 7 nucleotides agree with TRBD1. CDR3 size: 14 residues. The V gene's germline CDR1 is MGHRA and CDR2 YSYEKL. J gave up 6 bases and V 3 bases, and 8 bases lay outside the gene matches.

This clonotype was observed a few times. This chain uses TRBV3-1 with TRBJ2-1, with TRBD1 matching over 8 bases. The CDR3 covers 14 residues. Germline values: CDR1 LGHDT, CDR2 YNNKEL (reference sequence). V lost 1 base and J lost 9; bases outside the gene matches: 5. As DNA, the CDR3 is TGTGCCAGCAGCCAAGCAGGGGGCACAAGTGAGCAGTTCTTC. Translation gives CASSQAGGTSEQFF.